This T cell receptor beta chain came from a study of OX40 agonist ivuxolimab in advanced cancers. A note on the overall study: Ivuxolimab, which targeted the costimulatory receptor OX40 (CD134), was an agonistic, fully human IgG2 monoclonal antibody. Intravenous ivuxolimab was administered to patients every 2 weeks at six dose levels: 0.01, 0.1, 0.3, 1.5, 3 and 10 mg/kg. Of the 50 to 55 patients in dose escalation, 19 had hepatocellular carcinoma, about 15 had melanoma, 9 had renal cell carcinoma and 9 had head and neck cancer. In the dose-escalation cohort, around four fifths of patients were male, and the mean age was roughly 60 years, with a range of about 20 to 79. Patients were allowed to have had prior anti-PD-1, anti-PD-L1 or anti-CTLA-4 therapy, and around 37% of the dose-escalation patients had previously received checkpoint inhibitors. Partial responses were achieved by three dose-escalation patients, of whom one had hepatocellular carcinoma and two had cutaneous melanoma. Peripheral TCRbeta sequencing aimed to test whether ivuxolimab altered TCR sequence diversity and caused clonal T-cell expansion. The paper reports the monotherapy dose-escalation portion (N of about 54 patients) of the phase I ivuxolimab trial.

Genomic DNA was extracted from sorted cells for sequencing of the TCRbeta CDR3 region. The immunoSEQ Assay was used for sequencing of TCRbeta CDR3 regions. The table comes from immuneACCESS by way of TCRdb, which keeps in-frame sequences with V and J called. Part of the clones is missing from these tables; in studies checked, under half for an unresolved V gene and the rest for unknown reasons. The sample profile shows some 62,000 clones; 80% to 95% of them were found once. The ten biggest clones cover roughly 0.56% of the sample. Patients with autoimmune disease history or receiving systemic immunosuppression were excluded from the trial. Peripheral blood for TCR sequencing was collected from all dose cohorts at baseline, on cycle 4 day 1, and on cycle 7 day 1. Samples came from an open-label, multicenter, first-in-human phase I dose-escalation trial of ivuxolimab. Adults with locally advanced or metastatic melanoma, renal cell, hepatocellular, or head and neck squamous cell carcinoma were enrolled in the trial. Before TCR sequencing, CD4+ and CD8+ T cells were separately sorted from peripheral blood.

Study-wide findings and limitations: At doses of 0.1 to 3.0 mg/kg, clonal expansion of both CD4+ and CD8+ T cells in blood was seen between baseline and week 6. After ivuxolimab, CD8+ T cells had more expanded clones than CD4+ T cells on average. Low levels of normalized T-cell clonal expansion were also shown by some nonresponding patients. The antigen specificity of the peripheral T cells that underwent clonal expansion was not determined. In partial responders in the 0.1-3.0 mg/kg groups, normalized peripheral clonal expansion was found to be among the lowest, especially among CD8+ T cells.

Measured from the cysteine to the phenylalanine, the CDR3 is 11 residues long. CDR3 DNA is the only sequence kept; it has 33 bases, read in frame from the first base. At the junction V is shortened by 4 bases and J by 7 bases, with 7 bases in between. From the germline V gene (reference sequence), CDR1 is LNHDA and CDR2 is SQIVND. As regards this clone: The antigen it recognizes is unknown. Per-nucleotide qualities are absent, and no much larger clonotype sits a single base away.

The specimen was CD4+ or CD8+ T cells sorted from blood, collected in a trial of the OX40 agonist ivuxolimab. The source is an adult with an advanced solid tumor such as melanoma, head and neck, liver or kidney cancer. The V and J segments used are TRBV19 and TRBJ1-1; TRBD1 is perhaps the D gene, given 6 matching bases. CDR3 reads: CASSRQVEAFF. Read as DNA, the sequence is TGTGCCAGTAGTAGACAGGTTGAAGCTTTCTTT.